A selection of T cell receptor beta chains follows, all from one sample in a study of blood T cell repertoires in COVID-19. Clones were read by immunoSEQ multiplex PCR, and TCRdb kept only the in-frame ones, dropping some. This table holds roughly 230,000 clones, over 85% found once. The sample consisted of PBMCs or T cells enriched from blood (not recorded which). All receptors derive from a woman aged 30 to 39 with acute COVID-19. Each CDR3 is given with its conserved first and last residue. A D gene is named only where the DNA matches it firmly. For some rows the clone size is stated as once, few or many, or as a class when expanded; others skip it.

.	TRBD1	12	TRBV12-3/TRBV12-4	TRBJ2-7	CASRRGPREQYF	TGTGCCAGCCGCAGGGGGCCTCGCGAGCAGTACTTC
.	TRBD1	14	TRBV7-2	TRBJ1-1	CASSYQGARTEAFF	TGTGCCAGCAGCTACCAGGGGGCGAGGACTGAAGCTTTCTTT
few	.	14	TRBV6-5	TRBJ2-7	CASSLAGRHYEQYF	TGTGCCAGCAGCCTCGCCGGCAGGCACTACGAGCAGTACTTC
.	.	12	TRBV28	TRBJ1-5	CASSSYNQPQHF	TGTGCCAGCAGTTCCTACAATCAGCCCCAGCATTTT
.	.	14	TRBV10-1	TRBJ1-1	CASSPSGVRAEAFF	TGCGCCAGCAGTCCCAGCGGGGTCCGGGCTGAAGCTTTCTTT
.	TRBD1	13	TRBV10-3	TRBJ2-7	CAISGTGRLEQYF	TGTGCCATCAGTGGGACAGGGCGGCTCGAGCAGTACTTC
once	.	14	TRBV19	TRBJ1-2	CASSMSRGSYGYTF	TGTGCCAGTAGTATGTCGCGGGGCTCCTATGGCTACACCTTC
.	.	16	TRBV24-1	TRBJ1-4	CATSESGTGANEKLFF	TGTGCCACCAGTGAGAGCGGGACCGGTGCTAATGAAAAACTGTTTTTT
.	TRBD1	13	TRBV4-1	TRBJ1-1	CASSTPGQVEAFF	TGCGCCAGCAGCACCCCGGGACAGGTTGAAGCTTTCTTT
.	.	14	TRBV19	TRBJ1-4	CASSNNLKRRILFF	TGTGCCAGTAGTAACAACCTGAAACGCAGGATACTGTTTTTT
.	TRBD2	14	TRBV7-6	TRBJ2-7	CASSKTSGGYEQYF	TGTGCCAGCAGCAAGACTAGCGGGGGCTACGAGCAGTACTTC
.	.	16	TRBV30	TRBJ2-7	CAWGLQGSAPKYEQYF	TGTGCCTGGGGGTTACAGGGTTCAGCACCGAAATACGAGCAGTACTTC
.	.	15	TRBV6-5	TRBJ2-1	CASSYGPASYNEQFF	TGTGCCAGCAGTTACGGGCCAGCCTCCTACAATGAGCAGTTCTTC
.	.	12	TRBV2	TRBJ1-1	CASSTGIIEAFF	TGTGCCAGCAGTACCGGGATCATTGAAGCTTTCTTT
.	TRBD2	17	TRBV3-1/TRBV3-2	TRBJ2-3	CASSPTRLAGGTDTQYF	TGTGCCAGCAGCCCGACCAGACTAGCGGGGGGCACAGATACGCAGTATTTT
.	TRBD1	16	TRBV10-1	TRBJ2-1	CASSEYRDSDYNEQFF	TGCGCCAGCAGTGAGTACCGGGACAGTGACTACAATGAGCAGTTCTTC
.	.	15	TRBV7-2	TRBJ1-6	CASSLESSYNSPLHF	TGTGCCAGCAGCTTAGAGAGCTCCTATAATTCACCCCTCCACTTT
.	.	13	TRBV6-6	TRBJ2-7	CASSYREGYEQYF	TGTGCCAGCAGCTACAGGGAGGGCTACGAGCAGTACTTC
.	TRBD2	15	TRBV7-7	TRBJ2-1	CASSSLAGGHNEQFF	TGTGCCAGCAGCTCGCTAGCGGGGGGCCACAATGAGCAGTTCTTC
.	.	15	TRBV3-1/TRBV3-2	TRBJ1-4	CASSQDGQGWEKLFF	TGTGCCAGCAGCCAAGATGGCCAGGGTTGGGAAAAACTGTTTTTT
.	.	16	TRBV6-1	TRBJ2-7	CASSEIRVVNSYEQYF	TGTGCCAGCAGTGAAATACGCGTGGTAAACTCCTACGAGCAGTACTTC
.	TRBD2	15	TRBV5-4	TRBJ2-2	CASSPVAGGTGELFF	TGTGCCAGCAGTCCTGTCGCGGGGGGAACCGGGGAGCTGTTTTTT
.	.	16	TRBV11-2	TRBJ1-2	CASSSFSRRAAAGYTF	TGTGCCAGCAGTTCCTTTTCTCGCAGGGCTGCCGCTGGCTACACCTTC
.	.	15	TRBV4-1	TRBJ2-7	CASSQRDNYGYEQYF	TGCGCCAGCAGCCAACGGGACAACTATGGGTACGAGCAGTACTTC
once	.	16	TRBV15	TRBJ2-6	CATKTQGMSGANVLTF	TGTGCCACCAAAACTCAGGGGATGTCCGGGGCCAACGTCCTGACTTTC
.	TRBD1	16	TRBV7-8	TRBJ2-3	CASSFRTGGGADTQYF	TGTGCCAGCAGCTTCCGGACAGGGGGGGGTGCAGATACGCAGTATTTT
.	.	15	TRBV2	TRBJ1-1	CASSEMAGLVTEAFF	TGTGCCAGCAGTGAAATGGCAGGCCTGGTCACTGAAGCTTTCTTT
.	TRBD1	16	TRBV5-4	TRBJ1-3	CASSRGTAQTGNTIYF	TGTGCCAGCAGCCGTGGGACAGCGCAAACTGGAAACACCATATATTTT
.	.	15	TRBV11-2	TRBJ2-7	CASSLQTGRAYEQYF	TGTGCCAGCAGCTTGCAGACAGGTCGGGCCTACGAGCAGTACTTC
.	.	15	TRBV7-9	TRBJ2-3	CASSLEGSGTDTQYF	TGTGCCAGCAGCTTAGAAGGGAGTGGCACAGATACGCAGTATTTT
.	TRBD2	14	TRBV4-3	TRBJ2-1	CASSYGGGRNEQFF	TGCGCCAGCAGCTACGGCGGGGGGAGGAATGAGCAGTTCTTC
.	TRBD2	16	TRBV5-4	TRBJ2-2	CASSDPPRGGDGELFF	TGTGCCAGCAGCGACCCTCCCCGGGGGGGCGACGGGGAGCTGTTTTTT
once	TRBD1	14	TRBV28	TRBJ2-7	CASSYGQGEVGQYF	TGTGCCAGCAGCTATGGACAGGGGGAAGTCGGGCAGTACTTC
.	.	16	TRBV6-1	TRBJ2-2	CASSEANKFGAGELFF	TGTGCCAGCAGTGAAGCCAATAAGTTCGGAGCCGGGGAGCTGTTTTTT
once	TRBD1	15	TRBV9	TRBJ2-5	CASSNQGARGETQYF	TGTGCCAGCAGCAACCAGGGGGCGCGGGGAGAGACCCAGTACTTC
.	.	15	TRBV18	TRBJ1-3	CASSQGQSSGNTIYF	TGTGCCAGCTCCCAAGGACAGAGCTCTGGAAACACCATATATTTT
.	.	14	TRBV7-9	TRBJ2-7	CASSPRGTAYEQYF	TGTGCCAGCAGCCCCCGGGGGACAGCCTACGAGCAGTACTTC
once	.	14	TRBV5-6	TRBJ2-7	CASSSRGRVTEQYF	TGTGCCAGCAGCTCCAGGGGCCGGGTGACCGAGCAGTACTTC
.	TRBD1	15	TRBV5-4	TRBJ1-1	CASSFTGAMNTEAFF	TGTGCCAGCAGCTTTACAGGGGCTATGAACACTGAAGCTTTCTTT
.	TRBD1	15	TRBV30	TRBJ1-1	CAWSAGQGAYTEAFF	TGTGCCTGGAGTGCGGGACAGGGGGCGTACACTGAAGCTTTCTTT
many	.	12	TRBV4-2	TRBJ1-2	CASSQNRETYTF	TGTGCCAGCAGCCAAAACAGGGAGACCTACACCTTC
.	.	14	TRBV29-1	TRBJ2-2	CSVDLGHGTGELFF	TGCAGCGTTGACTTGGGACACGGGACCGGGGAGCTGTTTTTT
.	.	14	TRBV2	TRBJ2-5	CASSPTRSEETQYF	TGTGCCAGCAGCCCGACTAGATCTGAGGAGACCCAGTACTTC
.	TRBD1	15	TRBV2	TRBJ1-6	CASSEGQGASSPLHF	TGTGCCAGCAGTGAAGGGCAGGGGGCAAGTTCACCCCTCCACTTT
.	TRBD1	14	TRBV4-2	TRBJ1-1	CASSQDAFDRVAFF	TGTGCCAGCAGCCAAGACGCCTTTGACAGGGTTGCTTTCTTT
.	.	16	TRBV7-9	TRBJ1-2	CASSSFDRAIDYGYTF	TGTGCCAGCAGCTCATTTGACAGAGCGATTGACTATGGCTACACCTTC
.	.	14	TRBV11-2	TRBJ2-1	CASSFGPGGDEQFF	.
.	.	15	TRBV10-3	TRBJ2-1	CAIQEDLQSYNEQFF	TGTGCCATCCAGGAAGACCTCCAAAGCTACAATGAGCAGTTCTTC